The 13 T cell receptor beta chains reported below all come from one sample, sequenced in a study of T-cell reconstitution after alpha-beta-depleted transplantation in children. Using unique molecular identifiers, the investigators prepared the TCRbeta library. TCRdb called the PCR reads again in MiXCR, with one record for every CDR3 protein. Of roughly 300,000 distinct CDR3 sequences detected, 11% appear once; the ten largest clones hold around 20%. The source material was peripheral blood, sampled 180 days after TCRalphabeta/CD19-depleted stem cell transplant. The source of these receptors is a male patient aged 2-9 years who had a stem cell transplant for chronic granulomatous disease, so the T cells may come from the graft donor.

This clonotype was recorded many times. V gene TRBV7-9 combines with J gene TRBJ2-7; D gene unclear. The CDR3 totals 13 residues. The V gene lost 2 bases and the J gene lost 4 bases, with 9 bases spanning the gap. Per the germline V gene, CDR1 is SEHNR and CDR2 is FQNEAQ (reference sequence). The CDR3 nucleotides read TGTGCCAGCAGCTTACCTTATGGTTACGAGCAGTACTTC. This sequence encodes CASSLPYGYEQYF. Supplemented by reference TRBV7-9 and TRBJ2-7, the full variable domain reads DTGVSQNPRHKITKRGQNVTFRCDPISEHNRLYWYRQTLGQGPEFLTYFQNEAQLEKSRLLSDRFSAERPKGSFSTLEIQRTEQGDSAMYLCASSLPYGYEQYFGPGTRLTVT.

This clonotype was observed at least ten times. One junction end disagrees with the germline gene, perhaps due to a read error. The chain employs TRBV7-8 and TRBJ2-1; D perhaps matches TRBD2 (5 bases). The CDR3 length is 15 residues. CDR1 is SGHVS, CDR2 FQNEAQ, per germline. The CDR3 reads CASSLGSGTYNEQFF. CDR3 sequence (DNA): TGCGCCAGCAGCTTGGGGAGCGGTACCTACAATGAGCAGTTCTTC.

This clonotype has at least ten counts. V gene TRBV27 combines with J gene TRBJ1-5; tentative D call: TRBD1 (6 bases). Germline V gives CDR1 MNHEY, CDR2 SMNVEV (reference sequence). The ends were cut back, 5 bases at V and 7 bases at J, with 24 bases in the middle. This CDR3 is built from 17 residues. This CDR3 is CASSRTASIGGHQPQHF. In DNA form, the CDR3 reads TGTGCCAGCAGTCGCACCGCTTCAATAGGGGGTCACCAGCCCCAGCATTTT.

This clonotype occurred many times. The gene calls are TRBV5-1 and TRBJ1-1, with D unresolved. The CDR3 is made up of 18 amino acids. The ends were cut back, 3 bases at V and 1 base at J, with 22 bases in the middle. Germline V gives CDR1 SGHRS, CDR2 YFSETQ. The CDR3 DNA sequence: TGCGCCAGCAGCTATAGCACTCGTAGCCTGGTTGGGAACACTGAAGCTTTCTTT. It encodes CASSYSTRSLVGNTEAFF. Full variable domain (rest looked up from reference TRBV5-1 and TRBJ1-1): KAGVTQTPRYLIKTRGQQVTLSCSPISGHRSVSWYQQTPGQGLQFLFEYFSETQRNKGNFPGRFSGRQFSNSRSEMNVSTLELGDSALYLCASSYSTRSLVGNTEAFFGQGTRLTVV.

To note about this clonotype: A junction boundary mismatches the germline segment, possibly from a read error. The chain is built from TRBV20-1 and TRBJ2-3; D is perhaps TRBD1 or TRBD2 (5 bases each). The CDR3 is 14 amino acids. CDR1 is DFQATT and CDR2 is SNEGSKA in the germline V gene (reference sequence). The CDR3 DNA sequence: TGCAGTGCTATGGCTCCGAGGGGCACAGATACACAGTATTTT. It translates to CSAMAPRGTDTQYF.

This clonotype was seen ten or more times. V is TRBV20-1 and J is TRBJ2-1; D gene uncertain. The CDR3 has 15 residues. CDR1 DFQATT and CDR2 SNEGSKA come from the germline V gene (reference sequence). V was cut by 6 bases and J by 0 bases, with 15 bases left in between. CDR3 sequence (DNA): TGCAGTGCCCCAACGGAGCTAGGCTCCTACAATGAGCAGTTCTTC. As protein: CSAPTELGSYNEQFF.

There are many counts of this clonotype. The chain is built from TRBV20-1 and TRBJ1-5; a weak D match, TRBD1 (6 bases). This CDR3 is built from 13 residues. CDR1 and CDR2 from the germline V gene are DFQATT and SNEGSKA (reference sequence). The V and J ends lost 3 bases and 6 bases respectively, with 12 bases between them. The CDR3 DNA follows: TGCAGTGCTAGTCGGGGGGCCGGTCAGCCCCAGCATTTT. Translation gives CSASRGAGQPQHF.

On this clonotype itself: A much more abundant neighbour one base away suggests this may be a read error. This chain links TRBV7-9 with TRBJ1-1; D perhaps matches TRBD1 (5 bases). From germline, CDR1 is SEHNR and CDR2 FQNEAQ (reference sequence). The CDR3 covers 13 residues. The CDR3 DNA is TGTGGCAGCAGCCCTAAGGAGGGGCGCGGAGCTTTCTTT. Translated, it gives CGSSPKEGRGAFF. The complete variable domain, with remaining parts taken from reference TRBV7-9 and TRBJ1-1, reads DTGVSQNPRHKITKRGQNVTFRCDPISEHNRLYWYRQTLGQGPEFLTYFQNEAQLEKSRLLSDRFSAERPKGSFSTLEIQRTEQGDSAMYLCGSSPKEGRGAFFGQGTRLTVV.

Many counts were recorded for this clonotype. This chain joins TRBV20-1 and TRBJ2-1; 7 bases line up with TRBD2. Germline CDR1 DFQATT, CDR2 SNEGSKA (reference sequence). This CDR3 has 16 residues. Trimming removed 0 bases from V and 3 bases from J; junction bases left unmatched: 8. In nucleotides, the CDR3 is TGCAGTGCTAGAGATATGGCGGGAGCTTTCTACAATGAGCAGTTCTTC. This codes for CSARDMAGAFYNEQFF.

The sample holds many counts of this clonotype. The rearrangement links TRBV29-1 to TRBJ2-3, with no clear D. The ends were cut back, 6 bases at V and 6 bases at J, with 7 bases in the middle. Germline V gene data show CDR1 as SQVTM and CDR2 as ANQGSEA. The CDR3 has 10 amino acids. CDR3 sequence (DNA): TGCAGCGTCTCAGTCGATACGCAGTATTTT. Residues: CSVSVDTQYF.

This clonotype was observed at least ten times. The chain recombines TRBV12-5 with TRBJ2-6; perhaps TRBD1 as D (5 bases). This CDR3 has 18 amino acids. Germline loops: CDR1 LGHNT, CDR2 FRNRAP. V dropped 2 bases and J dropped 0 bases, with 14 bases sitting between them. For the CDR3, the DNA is TGTGCTAGTGGTTTGCGCGCAGGGCCTAGCTCTGGGGCCAACGTCCTGACTTTC. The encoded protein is CASGLRAGPSSGANVLTF.

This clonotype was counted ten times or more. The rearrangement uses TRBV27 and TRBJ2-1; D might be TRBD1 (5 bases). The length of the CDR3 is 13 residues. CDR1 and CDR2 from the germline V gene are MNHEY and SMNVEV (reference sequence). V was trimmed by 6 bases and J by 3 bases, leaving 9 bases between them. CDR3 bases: TGTGCCAGCAGACAGGATAGCTACAATGAGCAGTTCTTC. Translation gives CASRQDSYNEQFF.

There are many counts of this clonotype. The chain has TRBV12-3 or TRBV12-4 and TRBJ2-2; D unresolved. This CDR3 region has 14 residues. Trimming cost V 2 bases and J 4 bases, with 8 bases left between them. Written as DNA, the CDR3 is TGTGCCAGCAGTTTAAGCGAGGTCACCGGGGAGCTGTTTTTT. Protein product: CASSLSEVTGELFF.